A single sample is the source of the 29 T cell receptor beta chains below, sequenced in a study of Ad26.COV2.S vaccination and SARS-CoV-2 variants. Sequencing used immunoSEQ multiplex PCR; TCRdb keeps in-frame clones, though not all of them. In the table there are about 330,000 clones, about nine tenths of which are singletons. Treatment reported: around 19 received Ad26.COV2.S at low or high dose, single or two shots; several received placebo; per-sample allocation not given. Collection of samples fell on day 63 after the first vaccine or placebo injection. Sequences were derived from peripheral blood, sampled in a trial of Ad26.COV2.S vaccine versus placebo. The receptor source for this set is a person aged 18 to 65 who received the Ad26.COV2.S COVID-19 vaccine or a placebo.

This clone was counted a single time. The V and J genes are TRBV4-1 and TRBJ1-3, with D tentatively TRBD1 (6 bases). Germline lookup yields CDR1 MGHRA and CDR2 YSYEKL. This CDR3 comprises 17 residues. The V gene lost 6 bases and the J gene lost 0 bases, with 18 bases spanning the gap. CDR3 loop: CASRTPGAVRSGNTIYF. In DNA form, the CDR3 reads TGCGCCAGCAGAACCCCAGGGGCAGTCCGCTCTGGAAACACCATATATTTT.

Only a few counts were recorded for this clone. This sequence joins TRBV6-2 or TRBV6-3 and TRBJ2-3; D is unresolved. The CDR3 is 11 amino acids. Trimming cost V 6 bases and J 2 bases, with 3 bases left between them. Per germline, CDR1 MNHEY and CDR2 SVGEGT. The DNA of the CDR3 is TGTGCCAGCAGCCTCACAGATACGCAGTATTTT. Translating gives CASSLTDTQYF.

The chain recombines TRBV28 with TRBJ1-6; D might be TRBD1 (5 bases). V lost 3 bases, J lost 10 bases, and 13 bases lay in between. This CDR3 has 14 amino acids. In germline, CDR1 is MDHEN, CDR2 SYDVKM. CDR3 nucleotide sequence: TGTGCCAGCAGTTTTAGGGCAGGGAGATCACCCCTCCACTTT. As protein: CASSFRAGRSPLHF.

The chain employs TRBV6-2 or TRBV6-3 and TRBJ2-5; 8 bases are shared with TRBD2. The junction had 11 bases not matched to a gene; V was cut back by 5 bases and J by 6 bases. Germline CDR1 reads MNHEY; CDR2 reads SVGEGT. This CDR3 comprises 15 residues. The CDR3 spells CASSPPGGGKQTQYF. CDR3 in DNA: TGTGCCAGCAGTCCCCCCGGGGGGGGTAAACAGACCCAGTACTTC.

The V call is TRBV20-1, the J call TRBJ1-1, with D uncertain. The CDR3 sequence is 11 residues long. CDR1 and CDR2 (germline): DFQATT, SNEGSKA (reference sequence). V dropped 6 bases and J dropped 4 bases, with 9 bases sitting between them. CDR3 in amino acids: CSAPWSTEAFF. Here the CDR3 DNA reads TGCAGTGCCCCTTGGAGCACTGAAGCTTTCTTT.

The rearrangement links TRBV5-1 to TRBJ1-1; D may be TRBD1 (5 bases). The germline CDR1 and CDR2 sequences are SGHRS and YFSETQ. Trimming took 5 bases from V and 3 from J, leaving 14 bases between them. This CDR3 contains 14 residues. The chain's CDR3 is CASRIQGSDTEAFF. The CDR3 DNA reads as TGCGCCAGCAGAATTCAGGGATCGGACACTGAAGCTTTCTTT.

This chain uses TRBV6-2 or TRBV6-3 with TRBJ2-7; a weak D match, TRBD2 (5 bases). The CDR3 is 16 residues long. Germline loops: CDR1 MNHEY, CDR2 SVGEGT. V was clipped by 4 bases and J by 5 bases, with 21 bases between them. The CDR3 here is CASSFTAGIRKDEQYV. The CDR3 DNA sequence: TGTGCCAGCAGTTTTACCGCGGGTATTAGAAAAGACGAGCAGTACGTC.

The genes are TRBV5-4 and TRBJ1-2; no definite D call. Looked up from germline, CDR1 is SGHNT and CDR2 is YYREEE (reference sequence). Trimming left V 0 bases short and J 7 bases short, with 10 bases between. This CDR3 spans 13 amino acids. The DNA for the CDR3 is TGTGCCAGCAGCTTGGGAGGTATGGTTGGCTACACCTTC. Its translation is CASSLGGMVGYTF.

This rearrangement joins TRBV7-2 to TRBJ2-5; either TRBD1 or TRBD2 may fit D (5 bases each). CDR1 SGHTA and CDR2 FQGNSA come from the germline V gene. Trimming left V 5 bases short and J 7 bases short, with 26 bases between. The CDR3 is made up of 17 amino acids. The CDR3 nucleotides read TGTGCCAGCAGCCCTTACACGGGGCGGATTTTATTTTGGACCCAGTACTTC. Translation: CASSPYTGRILFWTQYF.

The gene calls are TRBV2 and TRBJ2-2; TRBD2 agrees at 13 bases. Germline CDR1 reads SNHLY; CDR2 reads FYNNEI. The CDR3 has 16 residues. The trim removed 6 bases at V and 4 bases at J, leaving 5 bases unmatched. In DNA, the CDR3 is TGTGCCAGCAGAATCGGACTAGCGGGAGTCACCGGGGAGCTGTTTTTT. Amino acids: CASRIGLAGVTGELFF.

This clone was counted once. The V and J genes are TRBV5-5 and TRBJ1-4; TRBD1 might be the D (5 bases). CDR1 and CDR2 (germline): SGHKS, YYEKEE (reference sequence). The V end lost 2 bases, the J end lost 7 bases, and 9 bases lay between the germline ends. This CDR3 comprises 13 residues. CDR3 sequence (DNA): TGTGCCAGCAGCTTCGGGGGAAGTGAAAAACTGTTTTTT. Translated, it gives CASSFGGSEKLFF.

This chain links TRBV7-2 with TRBJ2-3; TRBD2 aligns across 7 bases. This CDR3 region has 17 residues. Per the germline V gene, CDR1 is SGHTA and CDR2 is FQGNSA. The V segment lost 1 base and the J segment 6 bases; nucleotides outside the gene matches: 13. CDR3 coding DNA: TGTGCCAGCAGCTTAGTGGGGAGCGGGGAGTTAGGGGATACGCAGTATTTT. It specifies CASSLVGSGELGDTQYF.

This rearrangement joins TRBV20-1 to TRBJ2-2; D call uncertain. This CDR3 has 14 amino acids. Germline CDR1 and CDR2: DFQATT and SNEGSKA (reference sequence). Trimming took 3 bases from V and 1 from J, leaving 9 bases between them. The CDR3 nucleotides read TGCAGTGCTAGTTCCGCTCTGAACACCGGGGAGCTGTTTTTT. As protein: CSASSALNTGELFF.

This chain uses TRBV23-1 with TRBJ2-7; D is perhaps TRBD2 (6 bases). TRBV23-1 belongs to the ORF category, with a function that is uncertain. CDR3 length: 15 residues. V gave up 7 bases and J gave up 5 bases, with 21 bases separating them. In DNA form, the CDR3 reads TGCGCCAGCATGGGGAAAGTCCGGCGGGGCCACGAGCAGTACGTC. As protein: CASMGKVRRGHEQYV.

The V gene is TRBV7-2, the J gene TRBJ2-1; TRBD2 aligns across 9 bases. The CDR3 consists of 18 residues. V dropped 5 bases and J dropped 4; count of bases not matched to a gene: 15. Germline lookup yields CDR1 SGHTA and CDR2 FQGNSA. The CDR3 nucleotides are TGTGCCAGCAGCATACCCTTCGACCTAGCGGGGAGGTACAATGAGCAGTTCTTC. It codes for CASSIPFDLAGRYNEQFF.

The chain joins TRBV7-9 to TRBJ1-1; no firm D call. Trimming took 5 bases from V and 0 from J, leaving 13 bases between them. Per the germline V gene, CDR1 is SEHNR and CDR2 is FQNEAQ (reference sequence). This CDR3 is 15 amino acids long. Here the CDR3 DNA reads TGTGCCAGCAGCCCCTCTAAGGAAATGAACACTGAAGCTTTCTTT. This codes for CASSPSKEMNTEAFF.

The chain combines TRBV27 with TRBJ1-1; D unresolved. With 2 bases removed from V and 5 bases from J, the gap between germline ends came to 15 bases. CDR3 length: 15 amino acids. Germline CDR1 reads MNHEY; CDR2 reads SMNVEV (reference sequence). The CDR3 loop reads CASSLSLGWGTEAFF. The CDR3 DNA is TGTGCCAGCAGTTTAAGTCTAGGGTGGGGAACTGAAGCTTTCTTT.

In this sample, this clone turned up once. The chain uses TRBV13 and TRBJ1-3, with D maybe TRBD1 (6 bases). Germline V CDR1 and CDR2: PRHDT, FYEKMQ (reference sequence). This CDR3 has 15 residues. Trimming pared 3 bases from V and 7 bases from J, leaving 16 bases between. For the CDR3, the DNA is TGTGCCAGCAGCTTCTTGGACGGAGGGGGTAACACCATATATTTT. This gives the protein CASSFLDGGGNTIYF.

The chain links TRBV3-1 (or the pseudogene TRBV3-2) to TRBJ2-1; either TRBD1 or TRBD2 may fit D (6 bases each). V gave up 8 bases and J gave up 4 bases, with 18 bases separating them. There are 15 residues in the CDR3. Per germline, CDR1 LGHDT and CDR2 YNNKEL (reference sequence). In DNA, the CDR3 is TGTGCCAGCGATAAGGGGGGAGGCCAATACAATGAGCAGTTCTTC. This gives the protein CASDKGGGQYNEQFF.

The chain employs TRBV12-3 or TRBV12-4 and TRBJ1-1; tentative D call: TRBD1 (5 bases). The V and J ends lost 5 bases and 10 bases respectively, with 17 bases between them. The CDR3 has 13 amino acids. The CDR3 sequence: CASSPGGGSGAFF. The CDR3 region has the DNA TGTGCCAGCAGTCCTGGGGGGGGATCCGGAGCTTTCTTT.

The V and J genes are TRBV4-1 and TRBJ2-1; possibly TRBD1 or TRBD2 for D (6 bases each). The germline V gene has CDR1 MGHRA and CDR2 YSYEKL. The CDR3 has 15 residues. V was pared by 3 bases and J by 5 bases, with 14 bases between. CDR3 coding DNA: TGCGCCAGCAGCCAGGGGGCGGGACCAAACAATGAGCAGTTCTTC. As protein: CASSQGAGPNNEQFF.

This chain links TRBV7-6 with TRBJ2-7; D gene ambiguous. V was cut by 3 bases and J by 6 bases, with 15 bases left in between. The CDR3 covers 14 residues. Per germline, CDR1 SGHVS and CDR2 FNYEAQ. CDR3 loop: CASSFGQLPGEQYF. The CDR3 DNA sequence: TGTGCCAGCAGCTTCGGGCAGTTGCCTGGCGAGCAGTACTTC.

This chain links TRBV7-3 with TRBJ2-3; no clear D. V dropped 2 bases and J dropped 7 bases, with 13 bases sitting between them. This CDR3 comprises 14 residues. From germline, CDR1 is SGHTA and CDR2 FQGTGA. In nucleotides, the CDR3 is TGTGCCAGCAGCTTATTAGGCATCACGCATACGCAGTATTTT. It is translated as CASSLLGITHTQYF.

The CDR3 region is CASRSVGAQETQYF. CDR3 bases: TGTGCCAGCCGATCGGTTGGGGCACAAGAGACCCAGTACTTC. The rearrangement links TRBV18 to TRBJ2-5; TRBD1 might be the D (5 bases). This CDR3 comprises 14 residues. V was cut by 8 bases and J by 2 bases, with 15 bases left in between. From germline, CDR1 is KGHSH and CDR2 LQKENI. The full variable domain, completed using reference TRBV18 and TRBJ2-5, is NAGVMQNPRHLVRRRGQEARLRCSPMKGHSHVYWYRQLPEEGLKFMVYLQKENIIDESGMPKERFSAEFPKEGPSILRIQQVVRGDSAAYFCASRSVGAQETQYFGPGTRLLVL.

The chain recombines TRBV3-1 (or the pseudogene TRBV3-2) with TRBJ2-7, with a possible D match to TRBD2 (6 bases). This CDR3 contains 15 residues. Germline CDR1 reads LGHDT; CDR2 reads YNNKEL (reference sequence). V was trimmed by 1 base and J by 2 bases, leaving 12 bases between them. CDR3 nucleotides: TGTGCCAGCAGCCAAGGGGGCGGGGTTACCTACGAGCAGTACTTC. It codes for CASSQGGGVTYEQYF.

This clone was detected once. The chain uses TRBV19 and TRBJ1-4; D possibly corresponds to TRBD1 (5 bases). This CDR3 comprises 15 residues. Looked up from germline, CDR1 is LNHDA and CDR2 is SQIVND (reference sequence). Trimming pared 6 bases from V and 0 bases from J, leaving 11 bases between. The CDR3 here is CASRAQVATNEKLFF. The CDR3 DNA reads TGTGCCAGTAGAGCACAGGTCGCAACTAATGAAAAACTGTTTTTT.

V is TRBV4-3 and J is TRBJ2-7; D is undetermined. Germline CDR1 reads LGHNA; CDR2 reads YSLEER. The ends were cut back, 0 bases at V and 5 bases at J, with 14 bases in the middle. This CDR3 spans 15 amino acids. The CDR3 protein is CASSQDNAPYDEQYF. The CDR3 bases are TGCGCCAGCAGCCAAGATAATGCCCCGTATGACGAGCAGTACTTC.

This sequence joins TRBV7-8 and TRBJ2-2; D is uncertain. The germline V gene encodes CDR1 SGHVS and CDR2 FQNEAQ. Trimming took 3 bases from V and 6 from J, leaving 5 bases between them. The CDR3 is made up of 12 amino acids. The CDR3 sequence: CASSFMSGELFF. CDR3 nucleotide sequence: TGTGCCAGCAGCTTTATGTCCGGGGAGCTGTTTTTT.

The chain uses TRBV28 and TRBJ2-3; D not resolved. This CDR3 has 15 amino acids. The germline gives CDR1 MDHEN, CDR2 SYDVKM. Trimming shortened V by 6 bases and J by 5 bases, and 18 bases separated the two germline ends. The CDR3 loop is CASSHYHVFRDTQYF. The CDR3 nucleotides are TGTGCCAGCAGCCATTACCACGTATTTCGAGATACGCAGTATTTT. Filled out from reference TRBV28 and TRBJ2-3, the complete variable domain reads DVKVTQSSRYLVKRTGEKVFLECVQDMDHENMFWYRQDPGLGLRLIYFSYDVKMKEKGDIPEGYSVSREKKERFSLILESASTNQTSMYLCASSHYHVFRDTQYFGPGTRLTVL.